One and the same sample provided the 23 T cell receptor beta chains below, sequenced in a study of cytomegalovirus exposure and HLA in healthy donors. This PCR relied on a set of 60 Vbeta primers and 13 Jbeta primers. The assay was immunoSEQ multiplex PCR, and TCRdb's table has in-frame clones only and misses some. The sample has approximately 140,000 clones, 79% seen once. The sequencing input was PBMCs. The receptors derive from a man aged 45-60 years in good health and CMV-seropositive.

The chain uses TRBV18 and TRBJ2-2, with D maybe TRBD1 (6 bases). Germline V gene lookup returns CDR1 KGHSH and CDR2 LQKENI. The germline V and J ends were trimmed by 3 bases and 1 base, with 15 bases remaining between them. CDR3 length: 17 residues. The CDR3 coding sequence is TGTGCCAGCTCACCGTACATCCAGGGGCAGAACACCGGGGAGCTGTTTTTT. As protein: CASSPYIQGQNTGELFF. The whole variable domain, remainder taken from reference TRBV18 and TRBJ2-2, is NAGVMQNPRHLVRRRGQEARLRCSPMKGHSHVYWYRQLPEEGLKFMVYLQKENIIDESGMPKERFSAEFPKEGPSILRIQQVVRGDSAAYFCASSPYIQGQNTGELFFGEGSRLTVL.

This clone was seen more than once but under ten times. This chain uses TRBV11-2 with TRBJ2-6, with 9 bases fitting TRBD1. The CDR3 totals 18 residues. CDR1 is SGHAT and CDR2 is FQNNGV in the germline V gene. After removal of 5 bases from V and 3 bases from J, the junction contained 11 bases not matched to a gene. Here the CDR3 reads CASSKYRDRVYGANVLTF. The CDR3 DNA is TGTGCCAGCAGCAAATACCGGGACAGGGTCTATGGGGCCAACGTCCTGACTTTC.

V usage is TRBV29-1 and J usage is TRBJ2-4; 8 nucleotides align to TRBD2. Trimming took 4 bases from V and 0 from J; bases not matched to a gene: 8. The CDR3 totals 16 residues. Germline CDR1 and CDR2: SQVTM and ANQGSEA. CDR3 residues: CSVVLAGGLAKNIQYF. The CDR3 nucleotides are TGCAGCGTTGTCTTGGCGGGAGGACTAGCCAAAAACATTCAGTACTTC.

This chain joins TRBV5-4 and TRBJ2-4, with unresolved D. Trimming cost V 0 bases and J 6 bases, with 13 bases left between them. Germline V gene data show CDR1 as SGHNT and CDR2 as YYREEE (reference sequence). This CDR3 is built from 15 residues. CDR3 region: CASSLGADSTNIQYF. For the CDR3, the DNA is TGTGCCAGCAGCTTGGGGGCAGATAGTACAAACATTCAGTACTTC.

This clone was seen just once. The chain combines TRBV2 with TRBJ2-5; D is possibly TRBD2 (7 bases). V dropped 6 bases and J dropped 11 bases, with 16 bases sitting between them. The length of the CDR3 is 12 residues. The germline V gene has CDR1 SNHLY and CDR2 FYNNEI. CDR3 in DNA: TGTGCCAGCAGACTGAGGGGGGGGGAGCAGTACTTC. It is translated as CASRLRGGEQYF.

The chain combines TRBV12-5 with TRBJ1-5; no reliable D call. Trimming pared 6 bases from V and 3 bases from J, leaving 15 bases between. CDR3 size: 15 residues. Germline lookup yields CDR1 LGHNT and CDR2 FRNRAP. This CDR3 reads CASGPTGSVNQPQHF. The CDR3 DNA follows: TGTGCTAGTGGCCCGACCGGGTCTGTCAATCAGCCCCAGCATTTT. Drawing the rest from reference TRBV12-5 and TRBJ1-5, the complete variable domain is DARVTQTPRHKVTEMGQEVTMRCQPILGHNTVFWYRQTMMQGLELLAYFRNRAPLDDSGMPKDRFSAEMPDATLATLKIQPSEPRDSAVYFCASGPTGSVNQPQHFGDGTRLSIL.

CDR3 sequence (DNA): TGTGCCAGCAGCTTATCGGGACAAAACACTGAAGCTTTCTTT. Its protein is CASSLSGQNTEAFF. The chain carries TRBV7-9 and TRBJ1-1; weak D call: TRBD1 (6 bases). CDR1 and CDR2 (germline): SEHNR, FQNEAQ (reference sequence). V was pared by 2 bases and J by 2 bases, with 9 bases between. This CDR3 is 14 amino acids long.

This chain connects TRBV2 to TRBJ2-3, with unresolved D. V lost 5 bases and J 3 bases, leaving 15 bases between the germline ends. This CDR3 is 15 amino acids long. Germline V lookup: CDR1 SNHLY, CDR2 FYNNEI. CDR3 in amino acids: CASSNDSPVTDTQYF. DNA of the CDR3: TGTGCCAGCAGTAATGACTCCCCGGTTACAGATACGCAGTATTTT.

The rearrangement joins TRBV5-4 to TRBJ1-2, with D perhaps TRBD1 (6 bases). The V and J ends lost 9 bases and 1 base respectively, with 19 bases between them. The CDR3 length is 15 residues. Germline-derived CDR1 and CDR2 are SGHNT and YYREEE (reference sequence). The CDR3 sequence: CAIQRTVTDNYGYTF. DNA of the CDR3: TGTGCCATCCAACGGACAGTTACTGATAACTATGGCTACACCTTC.

This clone was counted only a few times. The CDR3 loop is CASSLSGGKANEKLFF. The CDR3 DNA follows: TGCGCCAGCAGCTTGTCAGGGGGCAAGGCTAATGAAAAACTGTTTTTT. The rearrangement links TRBV5-1 to TRBJ1-4; TRBD1 aligns across 8 bases. The CDR3 consists of 16 residues. The germline CDR1 and CDR2 sequences are SGHRS and YFSETQ. J gave up 3 bases and V 1 base, and 5 bases lay outside the gene matches.

The gene calls are TRBV5-1 and TRBJ1-4; 7 bases fit TRBD1. V was clipped by 4 bases and J by 7 bases; unmatched bases: 10. Germline V gives CDR1 SGHRS, CDR2 YFSETQ. CDR3 length equals 15 residues. CDR3 protein: CASSEEGAVGEKLFF. The DNA for the CDR3 is TGCGCCAGCAGCGAAGAGGGGGCTGTAGGTGAAAAACTGTTTTTT.

The V and J genes are TRBV5-4 and TRBJ1-1, with D uncertain. CDR1 and CDR2 from the germline V gene are SGHNT and YYREEE (reference sequence). CDR3 length: 15 residues. Trimming removed 0 bases at V and 3 bases at J, with 12 bases between. The CDR3 bases are TGTGCCAGCAGCTTGGTTACGGGCGGGTACACTGAAGCTTTCTTT. Protein: CASSLVTGGYTEAFF.

The rearrangement joins TRBV28 to TRBJ1-1; D unresolved. Germline V CDR1 and CDR2: MDHEN, SYDVKM. This CDR3 has 12 residues. The V and J ends lost 8 bases and 5 bases respectively, with 12 bases between them. CDR3 residues: CASDATGTEAFF. CDR3 DNA sequence: TGTGCCAGCGATGCGACGGGGACTGAAGCTTTCTTT.

The V call is TRBV2, the J call TRBJ1-4, with D uncertain. Trimming took off 7 bases at V and 5 bases at J, with 8 bases between the two ends. The CDR3 is made up of 12 amino acids. Germline assignment: CDR1 SNHLY and CDR2 FYNNEI. The CDR3 protein is CASTEENEKLFF. Here the CDR3 DNA reads TGTGCCAGCACGGAGGAAAATGAAAAACTGTTTTTT.

The chain combines TRBV10-2 with TRBJ1-6; D call uncertain. The CDR3 sequence is 13 residues long. The V and J ends lost 4 bases and 9 bases respectively, with 10 bases between them. Germline loops: CDR1 WSHSY, CDR2 SAAADI. The CDR3: CASSGSKASPLHF. The CDR3 DNA is TGCGCCAGCAGTGGGTCTAAAGCTTCACCCCTCCACTTT.

The chain is built from TRBV5-1 and TRBJ2-1; 7 nucleotides agree with TRBD2. The CDR3 is 14 residues long. V was clipped by 6 bases and J by 9 bases; unmatched bases: 12. CDR1 SGHRS and CDR2 YFSETQ come from the germline V gene. DNA for the CDR3: TGCGCCAGCATACATGGGACTATCATCCCTGAGCAGTTCTTC. Protein: CASIHGTIIPEQFF.

The V gene is TRBV2, the J gene TRBJ2-5; TRBD2 matches 10 bases. Germline-derived CDR1 and CDR2 are SNHLY and FYNNEI. Losses at the gene ends were 8 bases for V and 3 bases for J; bases not matched to a gene: 6. The CDR3 spans 14 residues. This CDR3 reads CASGPGTSEETQYF. The CDR3 bases are TGTGCCAGCGGGCCCGGGACTAGCGAAGAGACCCAGTACTTC.

Worth noting for this clone: Different DNA sequences within this sample yield the same CDR3. This chain joins TRBV28 and TRBJ2-7; 8 nucleotides align to TRBD1. The V and J ends lost 5 bases and 4 bases, in that order; junction bases with no gene match: 4. Germline CDR1 and CDR2: MDHEN and SYDVKM. This CDR3 contains 13 residues. CDR3 nucleotides: TGTGCCAGCAGTCCCGACAGGGGTTACGAGCAGTACTTC. It is translated as CASSPDRGYEQYF.

V gene TRBV28 combines with J gene TRBJ2-5, with 9 bases fitting TRBD2. Trimming at V came to 8 bases and at J to 2 bases, leaving 9 bases not matched to a gene. The CDR3 loop spans 15 amino acids. Germline V CDR1 and CDR2: MDHEN, SYDVKM. The CDR3 is CASSHLLAGQETQYF. The CDR3, as DNA: TGTGCCAGCTCCCACCTACTAGCGGGTCAAGAGACCCAGTACTTC.

Note on this clone: The junction and the germline gene differ at one end; a read error may be behind it. This chain uses TRBV28 with TRBJ2-3, with D tentatively TRBD1 (6 bases). Germline V gene data show CDR1 as MDHEN and CDR2 as SYDVKM. This CDR3 comprises 16 residues. In DNA form, the CDR3 reads TGTGCCAGCGGTTTAGGCACAGGGTGGAGCACAGATACGCAGTATTTT. This sequence encodes CASGLGTGWSTDTQYF.

The V call is TRBV6-1, the J call TRBJ2-7, with 10 bases fitting TRBD2. The V gene end was trimmed by 4 bases and the J gene end by 2 bases; junction bases not matched to a gene: 5. Looked up from germline, CDR1 is MNHNS and CDR2 is SASEGT. CDR3 length: 15 residues. The CDR3, as DNA: TGTGCCAGCAGTGGCCCTAGCGGGAGTACCTACGAGCAGTACTTC. This sequence encodes CASSGPSGSTYEQYF.

V and J are TRBV5-5 and TRBJ2-7; 8 bases align to TRBD2. The trim removed 2 bases at V and 3 bases at J, leaving 10 bases unmatched. The CDR3 covers 16 residues. Germline V gene sequence: CDR1 SGHKS, CDR2 YYEKEE (reference sequence). The DNA for the CDR3 is TGTGCCAGCAGCTTAGGGACTAGTACGAGAGTCTACGAGCAGTACTTC. Protein product: CASSLGTSTRVYEQYF.

This chain connects TRBV6-1 to TRBJ1-1; D possibly corresponds to TRBD1 (6 bases). V lost 3 bases to trimming and J lost 4 bases, with 9 bases between them. Germline CDR1 is MNHNS and CDR2 is SASEGT. This CDR3 comprises 13 residues. CDR3 DNA sequence: TGTGCCAGCAGTGAGTTAGGGGGCACTGAAGCTTTCTTT. Its protein is CASSELGGTEAFF.